The clone carrying this T cell receptor (beta chain) was observed a handful of times. Trimming cost V 4 bases and J 10 bases, with 11 bases left between them. Per germline, CDR1 SGHAT and CDR2 FQNNGV. The CDR3 has 12 amino acids. This sample is part of a study of blood T cells in healthy people across ages. The use of a sample-barcoded 5' primer and a J-beta primer mix characterized a second PCR of about 6 to 12 cycles. TCRdb analysed the 5' RACE reads with MiXCR anew, one entry per CDR3 protein. This sample has roughly 1.9 million distinct CDR3 sequences, with roughly 43% found just once. The sample was blood. The rearrangement links TRBV11-2 to TRBJ2-1; D unresolved. The sequence was collected from a human donor in good health. The CDR3 loop is CASSSASAEQFF. In DNA form, the CDR3 reads TGTGCCAGCAGCTCGGCGAGCGCGGAGCAGTTCTTC.